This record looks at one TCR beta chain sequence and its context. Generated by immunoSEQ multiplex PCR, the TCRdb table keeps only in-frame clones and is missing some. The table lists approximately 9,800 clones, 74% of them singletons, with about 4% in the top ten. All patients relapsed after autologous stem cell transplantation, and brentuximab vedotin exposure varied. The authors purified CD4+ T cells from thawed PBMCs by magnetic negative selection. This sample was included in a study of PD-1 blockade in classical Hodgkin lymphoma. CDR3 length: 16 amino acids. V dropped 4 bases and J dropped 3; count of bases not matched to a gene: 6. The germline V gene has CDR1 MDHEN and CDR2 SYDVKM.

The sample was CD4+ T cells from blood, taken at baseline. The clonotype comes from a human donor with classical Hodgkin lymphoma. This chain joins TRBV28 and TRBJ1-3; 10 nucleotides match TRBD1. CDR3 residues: CASSSPGQGLGNTIYF. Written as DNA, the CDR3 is TGTGCCAGCAGTTCCCCGGGACAGGGGCTTGGAAACACCATATATTTT.